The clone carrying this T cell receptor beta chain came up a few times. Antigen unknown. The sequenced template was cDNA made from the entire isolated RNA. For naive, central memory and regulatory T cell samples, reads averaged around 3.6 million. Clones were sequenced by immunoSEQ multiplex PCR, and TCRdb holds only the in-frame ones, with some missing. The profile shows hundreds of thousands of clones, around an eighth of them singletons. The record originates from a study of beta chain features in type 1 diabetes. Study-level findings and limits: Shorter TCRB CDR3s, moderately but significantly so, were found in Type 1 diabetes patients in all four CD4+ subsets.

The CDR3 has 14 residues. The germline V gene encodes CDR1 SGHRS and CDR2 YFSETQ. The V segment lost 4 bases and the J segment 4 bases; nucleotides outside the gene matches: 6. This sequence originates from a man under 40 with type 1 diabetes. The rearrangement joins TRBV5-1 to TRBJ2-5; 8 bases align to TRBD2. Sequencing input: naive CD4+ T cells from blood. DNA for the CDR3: TGCGCCAGCAGCGTCGGGGGGGACCTAGAGACCCAGTACTTC. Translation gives CASSVGGDLETQYF.